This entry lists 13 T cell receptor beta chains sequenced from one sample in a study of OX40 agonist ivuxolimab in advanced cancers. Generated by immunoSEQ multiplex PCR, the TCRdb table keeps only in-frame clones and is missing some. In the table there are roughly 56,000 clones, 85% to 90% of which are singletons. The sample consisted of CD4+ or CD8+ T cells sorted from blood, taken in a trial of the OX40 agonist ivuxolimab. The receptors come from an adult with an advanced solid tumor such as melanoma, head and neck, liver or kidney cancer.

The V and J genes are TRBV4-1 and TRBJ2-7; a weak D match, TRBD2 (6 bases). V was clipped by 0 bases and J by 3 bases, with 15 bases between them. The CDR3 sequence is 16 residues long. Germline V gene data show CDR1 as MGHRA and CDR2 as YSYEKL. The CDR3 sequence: CASSQDGRRGHYEQYF. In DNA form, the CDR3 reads TGCGCCAGCAGCCAAGACGGGCGGAGGGGCCACTACGAGCAGTACTTC.

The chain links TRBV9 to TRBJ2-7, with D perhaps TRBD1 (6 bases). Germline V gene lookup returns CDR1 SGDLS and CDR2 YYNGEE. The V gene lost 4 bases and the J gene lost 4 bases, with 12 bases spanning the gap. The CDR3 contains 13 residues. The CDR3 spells CASSFGQSYEQYF. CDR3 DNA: TGTGCCAGCAGCTTCGGACAGAGTTACGAGCAGTACTTC.

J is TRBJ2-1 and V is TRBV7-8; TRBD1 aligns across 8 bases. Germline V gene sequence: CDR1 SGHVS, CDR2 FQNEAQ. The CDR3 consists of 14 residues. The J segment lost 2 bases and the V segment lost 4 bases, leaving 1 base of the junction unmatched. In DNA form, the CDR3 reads TGTGCCAGCAGCTCGACAGGGGCCTACAATGAGCAGTTCTTC. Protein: CASSSTGAYNEQFF.

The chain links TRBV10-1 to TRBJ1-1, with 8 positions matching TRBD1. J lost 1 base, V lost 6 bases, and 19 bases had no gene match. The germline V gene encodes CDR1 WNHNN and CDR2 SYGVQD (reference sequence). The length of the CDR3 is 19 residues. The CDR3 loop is CASRKNIRGPSRTNTEAFF. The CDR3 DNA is TGCGCCAGCAGAAAAAATATCAGGGGGCCCTCGAGGACGAACACTGAAGCTTTCTTT.

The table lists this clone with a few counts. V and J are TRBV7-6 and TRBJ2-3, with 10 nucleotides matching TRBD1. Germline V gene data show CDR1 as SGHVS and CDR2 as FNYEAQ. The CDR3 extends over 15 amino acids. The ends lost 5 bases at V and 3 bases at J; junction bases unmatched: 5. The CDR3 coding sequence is TGTGCCAGCAGCAGACAGGGGGCTATAACAGATACGCAGTATTTT. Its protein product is CASSRQGAITDTQYF.

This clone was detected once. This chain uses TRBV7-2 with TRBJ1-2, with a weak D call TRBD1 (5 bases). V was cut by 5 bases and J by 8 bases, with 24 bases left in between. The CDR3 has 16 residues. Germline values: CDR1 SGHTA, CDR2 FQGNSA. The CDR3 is CASSPGTGREWYGYTF. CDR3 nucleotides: TGTGCCAGCAGCCCCGGGACGGGCAGGGAATGGTACGGCTACACCTTC.

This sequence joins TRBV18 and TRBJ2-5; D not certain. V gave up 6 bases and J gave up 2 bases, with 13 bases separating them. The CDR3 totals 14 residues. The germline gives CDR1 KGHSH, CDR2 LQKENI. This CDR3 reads CASSEMGGQETQYF. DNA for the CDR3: TGTGCCAGCTCCGAGATGGGCGGTCAAGAGACCCAGTACTTC.

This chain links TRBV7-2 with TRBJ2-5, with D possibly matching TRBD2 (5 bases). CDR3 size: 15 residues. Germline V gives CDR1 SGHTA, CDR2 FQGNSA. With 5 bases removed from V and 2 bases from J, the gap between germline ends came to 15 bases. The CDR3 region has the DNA TGTGCCAGCAGCGCCGACCCGGGGAATCAAGAGACCCAGTACTTC. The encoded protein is CASSADPGNQETQYF.

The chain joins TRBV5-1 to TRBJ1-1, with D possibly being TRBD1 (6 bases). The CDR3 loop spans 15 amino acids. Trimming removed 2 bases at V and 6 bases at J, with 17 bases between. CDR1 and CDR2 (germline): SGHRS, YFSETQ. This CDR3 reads CASSFGDTKTAEAFF. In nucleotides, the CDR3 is TGCGCCAGCAGCTTTGGGGACACCAAGACCGCTGAAGCTTTCTTT.

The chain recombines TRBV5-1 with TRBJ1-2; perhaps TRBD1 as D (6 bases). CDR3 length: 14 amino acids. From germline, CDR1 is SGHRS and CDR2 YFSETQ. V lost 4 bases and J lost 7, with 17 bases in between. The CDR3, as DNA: TGCGCCAGCAGCGCCTCCTCCCAGGGGATTGGCTACACCTTC. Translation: CASSASSQGIGYTF.

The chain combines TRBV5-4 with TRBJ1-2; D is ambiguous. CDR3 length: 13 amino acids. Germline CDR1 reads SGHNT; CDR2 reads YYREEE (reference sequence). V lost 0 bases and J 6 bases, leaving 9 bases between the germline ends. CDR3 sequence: CASSLGQRNGYTF. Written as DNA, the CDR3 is TGTGCCAGCAGCTTGGGGCAGCGGAATGGCTACACCTTC.

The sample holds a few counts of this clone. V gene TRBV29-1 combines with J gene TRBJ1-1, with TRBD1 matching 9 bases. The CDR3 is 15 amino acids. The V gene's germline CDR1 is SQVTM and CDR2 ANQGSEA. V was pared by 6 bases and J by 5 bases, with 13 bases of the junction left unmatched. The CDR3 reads CSVRTGGAWGTEAFF. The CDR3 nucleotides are TGCAGCGTACGCACAGGGGGCGCCTGGGGTACTGAAGCTTTCTTT.

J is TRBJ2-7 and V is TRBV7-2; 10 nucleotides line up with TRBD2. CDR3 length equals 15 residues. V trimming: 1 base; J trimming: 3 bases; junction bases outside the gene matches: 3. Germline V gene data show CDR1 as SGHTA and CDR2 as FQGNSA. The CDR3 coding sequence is TGTGCCAGCAGCTTAGACGCTAGCGGGGGCTACGAGCAGTACTTC. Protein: CASSLDASGGYEQYF.